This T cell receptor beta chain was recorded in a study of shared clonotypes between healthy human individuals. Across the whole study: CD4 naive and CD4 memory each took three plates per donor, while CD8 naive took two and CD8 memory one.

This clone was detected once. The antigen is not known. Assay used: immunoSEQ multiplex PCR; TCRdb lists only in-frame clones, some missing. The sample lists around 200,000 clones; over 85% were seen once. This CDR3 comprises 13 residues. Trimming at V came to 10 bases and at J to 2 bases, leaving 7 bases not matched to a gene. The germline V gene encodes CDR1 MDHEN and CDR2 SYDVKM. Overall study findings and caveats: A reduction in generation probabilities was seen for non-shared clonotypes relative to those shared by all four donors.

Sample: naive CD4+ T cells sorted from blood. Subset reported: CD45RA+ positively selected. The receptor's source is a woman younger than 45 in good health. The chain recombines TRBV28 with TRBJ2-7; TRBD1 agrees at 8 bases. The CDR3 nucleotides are TGTGCCACCACCGGGACAGGTACCTACGAGCAGTACTTC. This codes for CATTGTGTYEQYF.